These 18 T cell receptor beta chains came from one sample sequenced in a study of blood T cell repertoires in COVID-19. Clones were sequenced by immunoSEQ multiplex PCR, and TCRdb holds only the in-frame ones, with some missing. The sample shows 310,000 or so clones, about nine tenths of them seen only once. Material for sequencing was peripheral blood. The receptors shown here come from a man between 50 and 59 years old with active or convalescent COVID-19.

The CDR3 DNA sequence: TGCGCCAGCAGCCACCGGGGGAGCGACGGGGAGCTGTTTTTT. It specifies CASSHRGSDGELFF. This chain connects TRBV5-1 to TRBJ2-2, with D perhaps TRBD2 (6 bases). The germline gives CDR1 SGHRS, CDR2 YFSETQ. The CDR3 has 14 residues. V shed 4 bases and J shed 7 bases, with 14 bases lying between them.

This chain joins TRBV27 and TRBJ1-1, with D maybe TRBD1 (5 bases). V was clipped by 7 bases and J by 1 base, with 13 bases between them. Germline V gene sequence: CDR1 MNHEY, CDR2 SMNVEV (reference sequence). CDR3 length: 14 amino acids. The CDR3 coding sequence is TGTGCCAGCAACCCGTATGGGGCGAACACTGAAGCTTTCTTT. The encoded protein is CASNPYGANTEAFF.

J is TRBJ1-1 and V is TRBV2, with TRBD1 as a possible D gene (6 bases). CDR1 and CDR2 from the germline V gene are SNHLY and FYNNEI. This CDR3 region has 14 residues. Trimming pared 4 bases from V and 3 bases from J, leaving 12 bases between. CDR3 region: CASSGGGADTEAFF. CDR3 coding DNA: TGTGCCAGCAGTGGAGGGGGGGCAGACACTGAAGCTTTCTTT.

The gene calls are TRBV4-1 and TRBJ2-3, with TRBD2 matching 8 bases. V dropped 5 bases and J dropped 2; count of bases not matched to a gene: 3. Germline CDR1 reads MGHRA; CDR2 reads YSYEKL. The CDR3 has 14 residues. As DNA, the CDR3 is TGCGCCAGCAGCAGCGGGAGACCCACAGATACGCAGTATTTT. Translation: CASSSGRPTDTQYF.

The chain couples TRBV6-1 to TRBJ1-6; D ambiguous. Trimming cost V 0 bases and J 0 bases, with 12 bases left between them. Germline assignment: CDR1 MNHNS and CDR2 SASEGT. This CDR3 is built from 18 residues. In DNA, the CDR3 is TGTGCCAGCAGTGAAGCACGTGGGGAGAGCTCCTATAATTCACCCCTCCACTTT. The encoded protein is CASSEARGESSYNSPLHF.

This chain uses TRBV21-1 with TRBJ1-6; the table calls TRBD1, which could not be checked here. TRBV21-1 is termed a pseudogene. The length of the CDR3 is 20 residues. In DNA, the CDR3 is TGTGCCAGCAGCGGCTATCTCCGGACAGGGGGCGAGCAAGATAATTCACCCCTCCACTTT. Translation: CASSGYLRTGGEQDNSPLHF.

The chain employs TRBV2 and TRBJ1-6; D not resolved. In germline, CDR1 is SNHLY, CDR2 FYNNEI. CDR3 size: 13 residues. Trimming took off 1 base at V and 11 bases at J, with 9 bases between the two ends. The CDR3 DNA is TGTGCCAGCAGTGAAGATATAAGCCCACCCCTCCACTTT. It encodes CASSEDISPPLHF.

The chain couples TRBV6-5 to TRBJ2-1; possibly TRBD2 for D (6 bases). Trimming removed 6 bases at V and 4 bases at J, with 16 bases between. Germline loops: CDR1 MNHEY, CDR2 SVGAGI. The CDR3 runs to 15 residues. The CDR3 DNA sequence: TGTGCCAGCAGCAAAGTCCCGGGGACTTACAATGAGCAGTTCTTC. It encodes CASSKVPGTYNEQFF.

About this clone: This sample includes further DNA sequences coding for the same CDR3. The chain uses TRBV2 and TRBJ1-6; TRBD1 matches at 8 bases. The CDR3 is made up of 13 amino acids. V shed 6 bases, J shed 10 bases, and the junction held 5 bases outside the gene matches. Germline assignment: CDR1 SNHLY and CDR2 FYNNEI. The chain's CDR3 is CASRRTGNSPLHF. Here the CDR3 DNA reads TGTGCCAGCAGGAGGACAGGGAACTCACCCCTCCACTTT.

This rearrangement joins TRBV5-1 to TRBJ2-7; weak D call: TRBD2 (5 bases). This CDR3 has 12 residues. The germline V and J ends were trimmed by 4 bases and 4 bases, with 9 bases remaining between them. Germline CDR1 and CDR2: SGHRS and YFSETQ. The CDR3 sequence is CASSHERYEQYF. CDR3 nucleotide sequence: TGCGCCAGCAGCCACGAGCGGTACGAGCAGTACTTC. Drawing the rest from reference TRBV5-1 and TRBJ2-7, the complete variable domain is KAGVTQTPRYLIKTRGQQVTLSCSPISGHRSVSWYQQTPGQGLQFLFEYFSETQRNKGNFPGRFSGRQFSNSRSEMNVSTLELGDSALYLCASSHERYEQYFGPGTRLTVT.

The J gene is TRBJ2-7, the V gene TRBV5-1; D is unclear. The CDR3 covers 13 residues. Germline CDR1 is SGHRS and CDR2 is YFSETQ. The V gene lost 0 bases and the J gene lost 3 bases, with 7 bases spanning the gap. CDR3 DNA sequence: TGCGCCAGCAGCTTGGTTGCAGGCTACGAGCAGTACTTC. This encodes CASSLVAGYEQYF.

Turning to this clone: The same CDR3 also results from other DNA sequences found in this sample. This rearrangement joins TRBV7-9 to TRBJ1-2; 7 nucleotides line up with TRBD1. CDR3 size: 14 residues. Unmatched junction bases numbered 2, after V lost 2 bases and J lost 2 bases. The V gene's germline CDR1 is SEHNR and CDR2 FQNEAQ (reference sequence). CDR3 in DNA: TGTGCCAGCAGCTTATCGGGACAGAACTATGGCTACACCTTC. Translated: CASSLSGQNYGYTF.

The CDR3 region has the DNA TGCGCCAGCAGCCAAAGGGACCGGACAGGGGGCGCGGCAGATACGCAGTATTTT. As protein: CASSQRDRTGGAADTQYF. The chain combines TRBV4-1 with TRBJ2-3, with TRBD1 matching over 11 bases. Trimming cost V 2 bases and J 4 bases; bases outside gene matches: 11. CDR3 length: 18 amino acids. Germline-derived CDR1 and CDR2 are MGHRA and YSYEKL.

In this sample, this clone turned up once. CDR3 loop: CATPPVSYSNEQFF. Written as DNA, the CDR3 is TGTGCCACCCCCCCGGTTTCCTATTCCAATGAGCAGTTCTTC. The chain couples TRBV21-1 to TRBJ2-1; TRBD2 reflects the table's D call only, with no check against the DNA. TRBV21-1 is annotated as a pseudogene. The CDR3 contains 14 residues.

The rearrangement links TRBV5-1 to TRBJ1-2; maybe TRBD1 (5 bases). From germline, CDR1 is SGHRS and CDR2 YFSETQ. This CDR3 comprises 16 residues. Trimming removed 4 bases at V and 4 bases at J, with 20 bases between. CDR3 amino acids: CASSQTTAVGAYGYTF. In DNA, the CDR3 is TGCGCCAGCAGCCAAACGACAGCAGTGGGTGCCTATGGCTACACCTTC.

V gene TRBV5-6 combines with J gene TRBJ2-3, with 10 bases aligning to TRBD2. The CDR3 is 15 amino acids. Germline loops: CDR1 SGHDT, CDR2 YYEEEE. V lost 7 bases, J lost 4 bases, and 9 bases stayed unmatched. The CDR3 sequence: CASLPLAGASDTQYF. Here the CDR3 DNA reads TGTGCCAGCCTTCCCCTAGCGGGAGCTTCAGATACGCAGTATTTT.

Notes on this clone: Other nucleotide sequences from this sample produce the same CDR3. The rearrangement links TRBV18 to TRBJ2-3, with 7 bases aligning to TRBD2. With 2 bases clipped from V and 2 bases from J, the junction kept 4 bases outside the gene matches. Germline V lookup: CDR1 KGHSH, CDR2 LQKENI. The CDR3 extends over 15 amino acids. This CDR3 is CASSPSGEITDTQYF. CDR3 DNA sequence: TGTGCCAGCTCACCAAGCGGGGAGATCACAGATACGCAGTATTTT.

The chain is built from TRBV27 and TRBJ2-2; D unresolved. The CDR3 contains 15 residues. The germline V gene encodes CDR1 MNHEY and CDR2 SMNVEV (reference sequence). The ends were cut back, 2 bases at V and 5 bases at J, with 12 bases in the middle. The CDR3: CASSLNYLRTGELFF. The CDR3, as DNA: TGTGCCAGCAGTTTAAACTACCTTCGGACCGGGGAGCTGTTTTTT.